A selection of T cell receptor beta chains follows, all from one sample in a study of OX40 agonist ivuxolimab in advanced cancers. Clones were sequenced by immunoSEQ multiplex PCR, and TCRdb holds only the in-frame ones, with some missing. The sample carries 92,000 or so clones, approximately 84% recorded once. The sequenced sample was CD4+ or CD8+ T cells sorted from blood, obtained in a trial of the OX40 agonist ivuxolimab. The source is an adult with an advanced solid tumor such as melanoma, head and neck, liver or kidney cancer. Both conserved end residues are part of each CDR3. Fields, in order: CDR3 protein, CDR3 DNA, V gene, D gene, clone size, J gene. D genes are given only for firm matches. The listing skips clone size in some rows; elsewhere it reads once, few, many or a size class.

CDR3: CASSLAQAGDSTDTQYF
DNA: TGTGCCAGCAGCTTAGCGCAAGCGGGAGATAGCACAGATACGCAGTATTTT
V: TRBV7-8
D: TRBD2
size: -
J: TRBJ2-3

CDR3: CASSQHGTGNTEAFF
DNA: TGCGCCAGCAGCCAACATGGGACCGGGAACACTGAAGCTTTCTTT
V: TRBV4-1
D: -
size: -
J: TRBJ1-1

CDR3: CASSGPGASSTDTQYF
DNA: TGTGCCAGCAGTGGCCCGGGAGCCTCTAGCACAGATACGCAGTATTTT
V: TRBV2
D: -
size: -
J: TRBJ2-3

CDR3: CSVGRVGTDTQYF
DNA: TGCAGCGTCGGAAGGGTTGGCACAGATACGCAGTATTTT
V: TRBV29-1
D: -
size: -
J: TRBJ2-3

CDR3: CASAAGELSNQPQHF
DNA: TGTGCCAGCGCCGCGGGGGAACTTAGCAATCAGCCCCAGCATTTT
V: TRBV7-9
D: -
size: -
J: TRBJ1-5

CDR3: CASSFQGGGYTF
DNA: TGTGCCAGCAGCTTTCAGGGGGGTGGCTACACCTTC
V: TRBV5-5
D: TRBD1
size: few
J: TRBJ1-2

CDR3: CASSQDMGTGSSPLHF
DNA: TGTGCCAGCAGCCAAGATATGGGGACAGGGAGTTCACCCCTCCACTTT
V: TRBV4-2
D: TRBD1
size: -
J: TRBJ1-6

CDR3: CASSGPGGGAFF
DNA: TGTGCCAGCAGTGGCCCCGGCGGAGGGGCTTTCTTT
V: TRBV6-5
D: -
size: -
J: TRBJ1-1

CDR3: CASSLAGAIYNEQFF
DNA: TGCGCCAGCAGCTTGGCCGGGGCTATCTACAATGAGCAGTTCTTC
V: TRBV5-1
D: -
size: -
J: TRBJ2-1

CDR3: CSIRQYDEQFF
DNA: TGCAGCATCCGACAGTACGATGAGCAGTTCTTC
V: TRBV29-1
D: -
size: few
J: TRBJ2-1

CDR3: CASSDSVGTGGDSNQPQHF
DNA: TGTGCCAGCAGTGACTCGGTGGGCACAGGGGGGGATAGCAATCAGCCCCAGCATTTT
V: TRBV6-4
D: TRBD1
size: -
J: TRBJ1-5

CDR3: CASSFKGMGYEQYF
DNA: TGTGCCAGCAGCTTTAAAGGGATGGGCTACGAGCAGTACTTC
V: TRBV11-1
D: -
size: once
J: TRBJ2-7